This T cell receptor beta chain originates from a study of identical twins. Regarding the study as a whole: Conclusions came from cross-sectional statistical analysis, not from following the same donors. Compared with models, monozygotic twins showed more out-of-frame TCR alpha sharing.

CDR1 is MDHEN, CDR2 SYDVKM, per germline. CDR3 length equals 17 residues. The V gene end was trimmed by 6 bases and the J gene end by 5 bases; junction bases not matched to a gene: 16. A note on this clonotype: Its antigen remains unidentified.

Healthy Caucasians alone served as donors. TCRdb re-analysed the 5' RACE reads in MiXCR, keeping a single row per CDR3 protein. The repertoire includes 750,000 to 950,000 distinct CDR3 sequences, 10% to 15% of them detected once, and 1.5% to 2% sits in the top ten. This same sample was also taken into another study, of yellow fever vaccine responses in identical twins. As that report states: Twins' vaccine T cell responses were reported to seem partly convergent and partly personalized.

The chain couples TRBV28 to TRBJ2-5; 9 nucleotides align to TRBD2. The sample was PBMCs. The source is a woman aged 18-29 years in good health. CDR3 in amino acids: CASSPTRLADRGETQYF. The CDR3 DNA sequence: TGTGCCAGCAGCCCGACAAGACTAGCGGACCGAGGGGAGACCCAGTACTTC.